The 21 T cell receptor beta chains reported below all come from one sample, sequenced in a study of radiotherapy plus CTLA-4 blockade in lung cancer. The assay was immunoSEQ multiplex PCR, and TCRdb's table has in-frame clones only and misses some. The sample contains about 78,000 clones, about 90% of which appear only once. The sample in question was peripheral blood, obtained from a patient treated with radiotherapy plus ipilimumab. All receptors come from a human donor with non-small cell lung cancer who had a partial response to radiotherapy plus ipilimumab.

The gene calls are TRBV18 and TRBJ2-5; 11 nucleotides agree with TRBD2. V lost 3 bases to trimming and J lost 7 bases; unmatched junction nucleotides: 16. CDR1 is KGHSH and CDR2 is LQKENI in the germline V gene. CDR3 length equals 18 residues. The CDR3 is CASSPFEALAGGSGTQYF. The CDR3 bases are TGTGCCAGCTCACCTTTTGAGGCGCTAGCGGGAGGATCAGGGACCCAGTACTTC.

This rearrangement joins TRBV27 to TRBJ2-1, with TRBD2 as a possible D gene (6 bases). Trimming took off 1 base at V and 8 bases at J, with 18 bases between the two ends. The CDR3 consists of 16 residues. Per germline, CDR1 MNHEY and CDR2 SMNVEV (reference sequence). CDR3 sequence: CASSLFLLTSVYEQFF. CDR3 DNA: TGTGCCAGCAGTTTATTTCTGCTGACTAGTGTCTATGAGCAGTTCTTC.

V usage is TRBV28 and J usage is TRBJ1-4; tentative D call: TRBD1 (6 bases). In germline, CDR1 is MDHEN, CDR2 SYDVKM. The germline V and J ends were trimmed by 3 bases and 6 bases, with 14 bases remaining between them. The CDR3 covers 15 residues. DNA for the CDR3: TGTGCCAGCAGTTTCCCGGACAGAAGCGATGAAAAACTGTTTTTT. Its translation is CASSFPDRSDEKLFF.

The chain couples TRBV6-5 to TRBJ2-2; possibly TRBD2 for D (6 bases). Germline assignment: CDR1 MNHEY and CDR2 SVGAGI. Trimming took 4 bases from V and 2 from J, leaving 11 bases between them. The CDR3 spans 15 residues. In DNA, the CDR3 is TGTGCCAGCAGTTCGGGACTCTTAAACACCGGGGAGCTGTTTTTT. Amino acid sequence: CASSSGLLNTGELFF.

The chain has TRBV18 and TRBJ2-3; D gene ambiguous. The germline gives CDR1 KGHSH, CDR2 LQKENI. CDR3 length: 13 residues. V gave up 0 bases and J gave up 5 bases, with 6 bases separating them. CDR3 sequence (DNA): TGTGCCAGCTCACCACCACGAGGAGATACGCAGTATTTT. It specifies CASSPPRGDTQYF.

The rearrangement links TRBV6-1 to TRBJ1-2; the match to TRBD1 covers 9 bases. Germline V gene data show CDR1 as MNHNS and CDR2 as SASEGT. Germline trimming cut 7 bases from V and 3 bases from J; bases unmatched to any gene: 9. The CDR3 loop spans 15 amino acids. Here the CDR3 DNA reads TGTGCCAGCATTACAGGGGGCGCAGGATACTATGGCTACACCTTC. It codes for CASITGGAGYYGYTF.

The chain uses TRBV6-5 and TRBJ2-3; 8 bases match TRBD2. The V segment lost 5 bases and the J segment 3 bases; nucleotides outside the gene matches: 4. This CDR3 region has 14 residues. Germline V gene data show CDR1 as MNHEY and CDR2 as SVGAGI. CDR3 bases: TGTGCCAGCAGTGTAGCGGGACGAACAGATACGCAGTATTTT. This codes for CASSVAGRTDTQYF.

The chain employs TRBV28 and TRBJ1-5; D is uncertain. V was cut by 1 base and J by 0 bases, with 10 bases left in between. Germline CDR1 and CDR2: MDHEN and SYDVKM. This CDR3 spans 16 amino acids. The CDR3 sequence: CASSLLEGRSNQPQHF. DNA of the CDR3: TGTGCCAGCAGTTTATTAGAGGGCCGTAGCAATCAGCCCCAGCATTTT.

In DNA form, the CDR3 reads TGTGCCAGCAGGATAGTAAGGCGGGAGAGGACAGATACGCAGTATTTT. It codes for CASRIVRRERTDTQYF. The V call is TRBV2, the J call TRBJ2-3, with 7 bases matching TRBD2. Germline loops: CDR1 SNHLY, CDR2 FYNNEI. Trimming at V came to 6 bases and at J to 3 bases, leaving 12 bases not matched to a gene. The CDR3 covers 16 residues.

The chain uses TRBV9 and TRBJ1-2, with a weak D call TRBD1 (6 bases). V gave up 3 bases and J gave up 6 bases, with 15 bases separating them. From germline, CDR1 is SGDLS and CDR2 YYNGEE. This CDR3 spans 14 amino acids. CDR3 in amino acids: CASSEDSPRDGYTF. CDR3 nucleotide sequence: TGTGCCAGCAGCGAGGACAGCCCTCGTGATGGCTACACCTTC.

CDR3 coding DNA: TGTGCCAGCAGCTTCGACAGGCTGAACACCGGGGAGCTGTTTTTT. As protein: CASSFDRLNTGELFF. The V gene is TRBV7-2, the J gene TRBJ2-2, with a possible D match to TRBD1 (6 bases). Germline values: CDR1 SGHTA, CDR2 FQGNSA. This CDR3 has 15 amino acids. V was cut by 3 bases and J by 1 base, with 9 bases left in between.

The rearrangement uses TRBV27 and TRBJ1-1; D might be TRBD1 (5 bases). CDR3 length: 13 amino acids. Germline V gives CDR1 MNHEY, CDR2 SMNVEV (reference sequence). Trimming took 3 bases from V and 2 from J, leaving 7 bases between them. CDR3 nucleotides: TGTGCCAGCAGTTTCACAGGAAACACTGAAGCTTTCTTT. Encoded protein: CASSFTGNTEAFF.

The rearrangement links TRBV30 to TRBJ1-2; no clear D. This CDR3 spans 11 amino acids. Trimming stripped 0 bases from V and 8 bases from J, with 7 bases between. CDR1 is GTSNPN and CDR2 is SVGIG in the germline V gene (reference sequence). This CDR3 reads CAWSVAWGYTF. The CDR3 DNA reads TGTGCCTGGAGTGTGGCCTGGGGCTACACCTTC.

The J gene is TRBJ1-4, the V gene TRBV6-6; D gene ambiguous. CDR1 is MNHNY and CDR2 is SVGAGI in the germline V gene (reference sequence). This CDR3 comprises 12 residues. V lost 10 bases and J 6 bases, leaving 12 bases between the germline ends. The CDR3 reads CATCRGDEKLFF. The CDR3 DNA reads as TGTGCCACGTGCCGCGGGGATGAAAAACTGTTTTTT.

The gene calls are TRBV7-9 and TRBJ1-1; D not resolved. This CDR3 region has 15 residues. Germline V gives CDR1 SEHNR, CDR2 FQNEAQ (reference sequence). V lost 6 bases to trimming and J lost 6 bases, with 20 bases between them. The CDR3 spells CASRSSYAVDAEAFF. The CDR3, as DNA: TGTGCCAGCAGATCTTCGTACGCGGTTGACGCTGAAGCTTTCTTT.

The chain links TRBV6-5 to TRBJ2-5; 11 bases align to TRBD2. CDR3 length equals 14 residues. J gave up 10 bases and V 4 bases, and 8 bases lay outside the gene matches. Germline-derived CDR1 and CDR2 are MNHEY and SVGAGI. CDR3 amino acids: CASSSSSGRRVQYF. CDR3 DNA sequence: TGTGCCAGCAGTTCTTCTAGCGGGAGGAGGGTCCAGTACTTC.

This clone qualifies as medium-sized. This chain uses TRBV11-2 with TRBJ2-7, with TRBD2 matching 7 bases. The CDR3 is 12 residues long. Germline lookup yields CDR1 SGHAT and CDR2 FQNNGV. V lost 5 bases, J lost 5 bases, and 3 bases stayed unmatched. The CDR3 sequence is CASSGTSDEQYF. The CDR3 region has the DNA TGTGCCAGCAGCGGTACTAGCGACGAGCAGTACTTC.

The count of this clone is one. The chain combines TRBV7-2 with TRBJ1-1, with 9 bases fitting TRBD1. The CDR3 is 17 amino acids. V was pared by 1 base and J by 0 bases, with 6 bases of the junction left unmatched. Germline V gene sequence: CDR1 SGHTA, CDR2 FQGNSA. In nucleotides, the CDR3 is TGTGCCAGCAGCTTAGAGTGGGACAGGGTTATGAACACTGAAGCTTTCTTT. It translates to CASSLEWDRVMNTEAFF.

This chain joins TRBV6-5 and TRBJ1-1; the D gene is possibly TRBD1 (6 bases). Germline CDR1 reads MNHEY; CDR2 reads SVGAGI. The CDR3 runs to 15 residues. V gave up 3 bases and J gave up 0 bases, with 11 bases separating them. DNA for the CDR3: TGTGCCAGCAGTTATACAGGGACCTTGAACACTGAAGCTTTCTTT. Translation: CASSYTGTLNTEAFF.

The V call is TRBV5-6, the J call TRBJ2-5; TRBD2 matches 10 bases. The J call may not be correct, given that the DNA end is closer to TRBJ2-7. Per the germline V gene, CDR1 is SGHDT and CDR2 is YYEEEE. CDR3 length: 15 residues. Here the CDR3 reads CASSSYSGRPIEQYF. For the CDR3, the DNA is TGTGCCAGCAGCTCCTATAGCGGGAGGCCTATCGAGCAGTACTTC.

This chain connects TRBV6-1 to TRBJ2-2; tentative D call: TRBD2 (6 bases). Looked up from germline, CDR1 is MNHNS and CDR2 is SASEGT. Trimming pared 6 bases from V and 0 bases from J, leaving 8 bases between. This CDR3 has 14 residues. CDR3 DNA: TGTGCCAGCAGGGGCGGGGCGAACACCGGGGAGCTGTTTTTT. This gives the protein CASRGGANTGELFF.